The 8 T cell receptor beta chains given below trace back to one sample, sequenced in a study of cytomegalovirus exposure and HLA in healthy donors. A multiplex PCR was run with 60 Vbeta primers and 13 Jbeta primers. Only in-frame clones appear in the TCRdb table, and some are missing; sequencing was by immunoSEQ multiplex PCR. Its listing shows some 110,000 clones. Sequenced material: PBMCs. These receptors were taken from a man younger than 40 in good health and CMV-seronegative.

The gene calls are TRBV19 and TRBJ2-1; D is undetermined. Trimming removed 1 base from V and 3 bases from J, with 7 bases in between. The CDR3 has 14 residues. Germline V gives CDR1 LNHDA, CDR2 SQIVND (reference sequence). CDR3 nucleotides: TGTGCCAGTAGTATAGTACCTAGCTACAATGAGCAGTTCTTC. Protein sequence: CASSIVPSYNEQFF.

This sequence joins TRBV5-8 and TRBJ1-1; 9 bases match TRBD1. The CDR3 spans 17 residues. Germline loops: CDR1 SGHTS, CDR2 YDEGEE. Unmatched junction bases numbered 10, after V lost 4 bases and J lost 0 bases. CDR3 nucleotides: TGTGCCAGCAGCATTCACAGGGGGCGAACCATGAACACTGAAGCTTTCTTT. As protein: CASSIHRGRTMNTEAFF.

The rearrangement links TRBV25-1 to TRBJ1-2; 7 bases are a match to TRBD1. V lost 6 bases to trimming and J lost 6 bases; unmatched junction nucleotides: 7. The CDR3 has 13 amino acids. From germline, CDR1 is MGHDK and CDR2 SYGVNS. The chain's CDR3 is CASSETGSHGYTF. CDR3 in DNA: TGTGCCAGCAGCGAGACAGGGTCTCATGGCTACACCTTC.

V and J are TRBV5-8 and TRBJ1-5; D unclear. This CDR3 comprises 14 residues. CDR1 and CDR2 from the germline V gene are SGHTS and YDEGEE. The V gene lost 4 bases and the J gene lost 4 bases, with 12 bases spanning the gap. CDR3 in DNA: TGTGCCAGCAGCGAGGGCTTGGGAAATCAGCCCCAGCATTTT. Its translation is CASSEGLGNQPQHF.

This chain uses TRBV15 with TRBJ1-6; D not certain. Per germline, CDR1 LNHNV and CDR2 YYDKDF (reference sequence). Trimming cost V 0 bases and J 13 bases, with 10 bases left between them. The CDR3 runs to 13 residues. CDR3 sequence reads: CATSRDFGSPLHF. CDR3 nucleotide sequence: TGTGCCACCAGCAGAGATTTTGGCAGTCCCCTCCACTTT.

This chain links TRBV19 with TRBJ2-6; 7 bases fit TRBD1. Looked up from germline, CDR1 is LNHDA and CDR2 is SQIVND (reference sequence). There are 17 residues in the CDR3. The J segment lost 2 bases and the V segment lost 5 bases, leaving 9 bases of the junction unmatched. The CDR3 DNA follows: TGTGCCAGTAGTCCAAGACAGGGTTCCGCTGGGGCCAACGTCCTGACTTTC. It encodes CASSPRQGSAGANVLTF.

J is TRBJ2-6 and V is TRBV7-2, with 11 bases matching TRBD2. With V trimmed by 1 base and J by 1 base, 6 bases remained unmatched. The CDR3 runs to 19 residues. CDR1 is SGHTA, CDR2 FQGNSA, per germline. The CDR3: CASSLGIAGGPSGANVLTF. In DNA form, the CDR3 reads TGTGCCAGCAGCTTAGGGATAGCGGGGGGGCCGTCTGGGGCCAACGTCCTGACTTTC.

The chain links TRBV6-6 to TRBJ1-1, with TRBD1 as a possible D gene (5 bases). The CDR3 contains 13 residues. Trimming shortened V by 2 bases and J by 6 bases, and 10 bases separated the two germline ends. The V gene's germline CDR1 is MNHNY and CDR2 SVGAGI (reference sequence). The CDR3 loop is CASSYNGAAEAFF. The CDR3 DNA reads TGTGCCAGCAGTTACAATGGGGCGGCTGAAGCTTTCTTT.